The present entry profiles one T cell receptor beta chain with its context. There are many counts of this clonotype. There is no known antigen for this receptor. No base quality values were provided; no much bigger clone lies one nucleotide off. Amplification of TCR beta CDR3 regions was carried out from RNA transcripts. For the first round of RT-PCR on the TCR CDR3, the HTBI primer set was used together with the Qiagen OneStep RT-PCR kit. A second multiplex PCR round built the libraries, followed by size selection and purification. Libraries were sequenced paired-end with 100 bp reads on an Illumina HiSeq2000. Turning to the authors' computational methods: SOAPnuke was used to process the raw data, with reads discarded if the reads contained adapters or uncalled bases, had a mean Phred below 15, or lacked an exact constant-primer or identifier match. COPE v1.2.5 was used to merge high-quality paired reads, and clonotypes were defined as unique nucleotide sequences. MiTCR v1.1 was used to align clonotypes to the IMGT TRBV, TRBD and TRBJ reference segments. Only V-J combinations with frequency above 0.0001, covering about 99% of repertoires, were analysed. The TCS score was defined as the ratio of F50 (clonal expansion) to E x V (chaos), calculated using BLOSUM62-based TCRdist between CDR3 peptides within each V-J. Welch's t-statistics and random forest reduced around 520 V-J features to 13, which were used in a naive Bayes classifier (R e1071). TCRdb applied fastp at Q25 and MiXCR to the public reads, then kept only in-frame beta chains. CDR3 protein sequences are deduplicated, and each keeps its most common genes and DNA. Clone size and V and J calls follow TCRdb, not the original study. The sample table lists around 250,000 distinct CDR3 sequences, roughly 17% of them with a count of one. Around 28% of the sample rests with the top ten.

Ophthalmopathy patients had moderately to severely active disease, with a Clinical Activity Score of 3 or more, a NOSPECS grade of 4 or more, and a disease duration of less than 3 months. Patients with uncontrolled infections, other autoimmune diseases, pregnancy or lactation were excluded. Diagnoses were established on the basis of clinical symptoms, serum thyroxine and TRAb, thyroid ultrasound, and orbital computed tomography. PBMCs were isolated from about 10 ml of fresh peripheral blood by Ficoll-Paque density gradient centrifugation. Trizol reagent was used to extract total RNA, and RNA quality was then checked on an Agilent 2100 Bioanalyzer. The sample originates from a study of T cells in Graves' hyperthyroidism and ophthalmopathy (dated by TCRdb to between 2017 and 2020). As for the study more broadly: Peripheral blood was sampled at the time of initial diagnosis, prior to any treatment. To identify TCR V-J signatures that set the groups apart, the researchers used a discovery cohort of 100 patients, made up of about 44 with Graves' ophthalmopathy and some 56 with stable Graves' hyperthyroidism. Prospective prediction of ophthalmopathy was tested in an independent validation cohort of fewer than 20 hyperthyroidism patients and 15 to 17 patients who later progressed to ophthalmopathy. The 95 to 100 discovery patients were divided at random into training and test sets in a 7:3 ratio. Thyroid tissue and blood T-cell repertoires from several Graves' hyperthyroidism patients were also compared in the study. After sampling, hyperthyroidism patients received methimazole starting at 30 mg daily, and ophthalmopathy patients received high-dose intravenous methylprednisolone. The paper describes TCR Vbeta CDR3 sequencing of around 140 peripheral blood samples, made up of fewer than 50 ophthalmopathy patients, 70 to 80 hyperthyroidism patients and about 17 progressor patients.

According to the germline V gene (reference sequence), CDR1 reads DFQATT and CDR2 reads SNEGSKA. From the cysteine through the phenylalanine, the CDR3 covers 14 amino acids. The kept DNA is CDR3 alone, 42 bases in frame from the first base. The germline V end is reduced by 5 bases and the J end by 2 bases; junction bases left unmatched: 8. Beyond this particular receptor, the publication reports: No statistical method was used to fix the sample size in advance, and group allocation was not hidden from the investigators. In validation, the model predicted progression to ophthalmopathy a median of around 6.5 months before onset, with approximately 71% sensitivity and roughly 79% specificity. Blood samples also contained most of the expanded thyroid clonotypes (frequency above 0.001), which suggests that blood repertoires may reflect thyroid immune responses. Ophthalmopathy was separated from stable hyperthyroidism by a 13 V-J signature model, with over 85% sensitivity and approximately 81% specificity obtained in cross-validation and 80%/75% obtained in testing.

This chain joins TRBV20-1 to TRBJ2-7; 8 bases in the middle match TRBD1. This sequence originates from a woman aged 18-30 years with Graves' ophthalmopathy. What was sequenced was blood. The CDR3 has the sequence CSASRQGPTYEQYF. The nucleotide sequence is TGCAGTGCTTCCCGACAGGGGCCCACCTACGAGCAGTACTTC.